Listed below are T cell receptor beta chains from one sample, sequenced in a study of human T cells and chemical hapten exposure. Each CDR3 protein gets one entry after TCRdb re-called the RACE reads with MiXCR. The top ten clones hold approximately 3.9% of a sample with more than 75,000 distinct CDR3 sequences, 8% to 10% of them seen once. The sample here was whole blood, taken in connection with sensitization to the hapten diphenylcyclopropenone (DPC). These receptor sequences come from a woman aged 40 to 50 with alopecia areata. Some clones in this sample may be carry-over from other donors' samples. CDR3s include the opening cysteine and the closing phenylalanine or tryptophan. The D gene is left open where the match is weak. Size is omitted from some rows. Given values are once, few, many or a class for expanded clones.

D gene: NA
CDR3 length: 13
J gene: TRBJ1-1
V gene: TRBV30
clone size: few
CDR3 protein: CAWKMTVNTEAFF
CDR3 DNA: TGTGCCTGGAAAATGACAGTGAACACTGAAGCTTTCTTT

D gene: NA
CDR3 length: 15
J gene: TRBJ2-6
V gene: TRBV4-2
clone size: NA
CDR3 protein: CASSQDRDGANVLTF
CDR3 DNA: TGTGCCAGCAGCCAAGACAGGGATGGGGCCAACGTCCTGACTTTC

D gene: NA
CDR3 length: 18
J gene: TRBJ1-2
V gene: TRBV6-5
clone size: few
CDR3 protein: CASSTQGGGEGRNYGYTF
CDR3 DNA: TGTGCCAGCAGCACACAAGGAGGGGGAGAGGGGCGTAACTATGGCTACACCTTC

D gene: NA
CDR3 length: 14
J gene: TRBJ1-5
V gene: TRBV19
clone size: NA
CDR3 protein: CASSVSGSNQPQHF
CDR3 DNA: TGTGCCAGTAGCGTGAGCGGTAGCAATCAGCCCCAGCATTTT

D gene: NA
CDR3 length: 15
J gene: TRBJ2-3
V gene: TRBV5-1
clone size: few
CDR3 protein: CASNSAGTNTDTQYF
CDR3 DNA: TGCGCCAGCAACTCCGCCGGGACAAACACAGATACGCAGTATTTT

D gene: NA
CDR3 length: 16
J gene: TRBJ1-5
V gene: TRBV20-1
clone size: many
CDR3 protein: CSASEWGYTSNQPQHF
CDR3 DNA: TGCAGTGCTAGCGAGTGGGGCTATACTAGCAATCAGCCCCAGCATTTT

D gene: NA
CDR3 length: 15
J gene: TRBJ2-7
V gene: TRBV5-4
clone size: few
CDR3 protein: CASSLAAGQEWEQYF
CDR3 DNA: TGTGCCAGCAGCTTGGCCGCAGGGCAAGAGTGGGAGCAGTACTTC

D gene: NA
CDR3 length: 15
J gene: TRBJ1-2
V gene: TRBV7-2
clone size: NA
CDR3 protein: CASSLAPFSDYGYTF
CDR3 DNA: TGTGCCAGCAGCTTAGCCCCTTTTTCGGACTATGGCTACACCTTC

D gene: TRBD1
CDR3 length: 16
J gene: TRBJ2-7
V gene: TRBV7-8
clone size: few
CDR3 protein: CASSGYRDRGSYEQYF
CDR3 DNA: TGTGCCAGCAGCGGATACCGGGACAGGGGTTCCTACGAGCAGTACTTC

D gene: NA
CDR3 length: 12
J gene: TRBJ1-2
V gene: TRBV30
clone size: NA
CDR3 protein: CAWSSTVWGYTF
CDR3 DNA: TGTGCCTGGAGTTCAACCGTATGGGGCTACACCTTC

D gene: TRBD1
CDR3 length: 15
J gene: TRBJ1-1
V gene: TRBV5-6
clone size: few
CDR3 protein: CASSLRTGMNTEAFF
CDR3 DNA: TGTGCCAGCAGCCTAAGGACAGGAATGAACACTGAAGCTTTCTTT

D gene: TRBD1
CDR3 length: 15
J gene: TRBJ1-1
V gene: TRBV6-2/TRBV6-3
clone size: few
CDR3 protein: CASSYSKTGELEAFF
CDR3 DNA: TGTGCCAGCAGTTACTCAAAGACAGGGGAACTGGAAGCTTTCTTT

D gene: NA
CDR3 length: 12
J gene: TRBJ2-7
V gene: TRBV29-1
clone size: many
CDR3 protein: CSVRDTSYEQYF
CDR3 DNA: TGCAGCGTTCGGGACACTTCCTACGAGCAGTACTTC

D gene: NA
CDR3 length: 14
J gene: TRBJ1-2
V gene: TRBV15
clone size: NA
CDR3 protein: CATRRVRNDYGYTF
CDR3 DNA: TGTGCCACCAGAAGAGTGCGAAATGACTATGGCTACACCTTC

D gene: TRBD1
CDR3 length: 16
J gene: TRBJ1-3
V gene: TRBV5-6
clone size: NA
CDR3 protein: CASSLQGARSGNTIYF
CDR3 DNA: TGTGCCAGCAGCTTGCAGGGGGCCCGATCTGGAAACACCATATATTTT

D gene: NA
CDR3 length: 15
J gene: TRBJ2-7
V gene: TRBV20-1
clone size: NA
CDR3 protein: CSARDQGRPTYEQYF
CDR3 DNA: TGCAGTGCTAGAGATCAGGGGCGACCCACCTACGAGCAGTACTTC

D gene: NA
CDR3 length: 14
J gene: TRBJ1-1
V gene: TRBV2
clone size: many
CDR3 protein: CASSVREENTEAFF
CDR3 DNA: TGTGCCAGCAGTGTGAGGGAAGAGAACACTGAAGCTTTCTTT

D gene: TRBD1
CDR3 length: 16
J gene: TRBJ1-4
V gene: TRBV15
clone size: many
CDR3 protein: CATSRDEGAVHEKLFF
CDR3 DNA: TGTGCCACCAGCAGAGACGAGGGGGCGGTTCATGAAAAACTGTTTTTT

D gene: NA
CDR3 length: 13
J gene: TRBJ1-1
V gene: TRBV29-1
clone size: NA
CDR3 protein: CSVGDSWNTEAFF
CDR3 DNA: TGCAGCGTGGGGGACTCTTGGAACACTGAAGCTTTCTTT

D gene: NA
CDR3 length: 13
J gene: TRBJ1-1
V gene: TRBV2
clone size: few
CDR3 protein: CASRPGTRTEAFF
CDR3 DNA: TGTGCCAGCAGACCCGGGACTAGGACTGAAGCTTTCTTT

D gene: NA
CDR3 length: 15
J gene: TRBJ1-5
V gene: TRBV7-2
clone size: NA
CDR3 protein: CASSFWGTGNQPQHF
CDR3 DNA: TGTGCCAGCAGCTTTTGGGGTACGGGCAATCAGCCCCAGCATTTT

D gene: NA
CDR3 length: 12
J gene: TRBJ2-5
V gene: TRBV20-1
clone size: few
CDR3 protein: CSAPGQRETQYF
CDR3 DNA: TGCAGTGCTCCGGGACAACGAGAGACCCAGTACTTC

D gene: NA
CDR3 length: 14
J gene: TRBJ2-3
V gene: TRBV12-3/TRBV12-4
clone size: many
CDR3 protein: CASSFDSGQDTQYF
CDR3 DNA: TGTGCCAGCAGTTTCGATTCAGGGCAGGACACGCAGTATTTT

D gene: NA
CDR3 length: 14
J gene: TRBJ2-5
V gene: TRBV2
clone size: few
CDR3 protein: CASSARGGPGTQYF
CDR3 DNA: TGTGCCAGCAGTGCCCGTGGGGGTCCCGGGACCCAGTACTTC

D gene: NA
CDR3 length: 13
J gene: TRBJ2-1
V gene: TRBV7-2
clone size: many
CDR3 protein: CASSANTVNEQFF
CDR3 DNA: TGTGCCAGCAGCGCCAATACGGTGAATGAGCAGTTCTTC

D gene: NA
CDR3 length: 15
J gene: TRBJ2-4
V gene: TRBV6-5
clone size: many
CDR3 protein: CASSGTATFKNIQYF
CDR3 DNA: TGTGCCAGCAGCGGGACTGCAACCTTCAAAAACATTCAGTACTTC

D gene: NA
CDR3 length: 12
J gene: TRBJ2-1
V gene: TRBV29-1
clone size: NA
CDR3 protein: CSVGQTYNEQFF
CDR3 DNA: TGCAGCGTTGGGCAGACCTACAATGAGCAGTTCTTC